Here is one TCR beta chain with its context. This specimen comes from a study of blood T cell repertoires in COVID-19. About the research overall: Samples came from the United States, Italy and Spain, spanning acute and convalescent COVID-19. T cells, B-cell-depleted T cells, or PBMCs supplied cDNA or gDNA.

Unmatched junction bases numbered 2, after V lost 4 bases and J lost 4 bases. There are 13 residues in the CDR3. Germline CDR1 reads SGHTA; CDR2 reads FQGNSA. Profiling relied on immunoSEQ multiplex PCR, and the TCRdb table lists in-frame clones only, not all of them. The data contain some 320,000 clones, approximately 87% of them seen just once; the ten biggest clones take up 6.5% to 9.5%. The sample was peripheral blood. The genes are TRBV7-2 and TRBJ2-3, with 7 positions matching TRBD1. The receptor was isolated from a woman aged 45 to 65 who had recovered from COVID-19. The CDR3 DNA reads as TGTGCCAGCAGCTCCCAGGGGGCAGATACGCAGTATTTT. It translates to CASSSQGADTQYF.